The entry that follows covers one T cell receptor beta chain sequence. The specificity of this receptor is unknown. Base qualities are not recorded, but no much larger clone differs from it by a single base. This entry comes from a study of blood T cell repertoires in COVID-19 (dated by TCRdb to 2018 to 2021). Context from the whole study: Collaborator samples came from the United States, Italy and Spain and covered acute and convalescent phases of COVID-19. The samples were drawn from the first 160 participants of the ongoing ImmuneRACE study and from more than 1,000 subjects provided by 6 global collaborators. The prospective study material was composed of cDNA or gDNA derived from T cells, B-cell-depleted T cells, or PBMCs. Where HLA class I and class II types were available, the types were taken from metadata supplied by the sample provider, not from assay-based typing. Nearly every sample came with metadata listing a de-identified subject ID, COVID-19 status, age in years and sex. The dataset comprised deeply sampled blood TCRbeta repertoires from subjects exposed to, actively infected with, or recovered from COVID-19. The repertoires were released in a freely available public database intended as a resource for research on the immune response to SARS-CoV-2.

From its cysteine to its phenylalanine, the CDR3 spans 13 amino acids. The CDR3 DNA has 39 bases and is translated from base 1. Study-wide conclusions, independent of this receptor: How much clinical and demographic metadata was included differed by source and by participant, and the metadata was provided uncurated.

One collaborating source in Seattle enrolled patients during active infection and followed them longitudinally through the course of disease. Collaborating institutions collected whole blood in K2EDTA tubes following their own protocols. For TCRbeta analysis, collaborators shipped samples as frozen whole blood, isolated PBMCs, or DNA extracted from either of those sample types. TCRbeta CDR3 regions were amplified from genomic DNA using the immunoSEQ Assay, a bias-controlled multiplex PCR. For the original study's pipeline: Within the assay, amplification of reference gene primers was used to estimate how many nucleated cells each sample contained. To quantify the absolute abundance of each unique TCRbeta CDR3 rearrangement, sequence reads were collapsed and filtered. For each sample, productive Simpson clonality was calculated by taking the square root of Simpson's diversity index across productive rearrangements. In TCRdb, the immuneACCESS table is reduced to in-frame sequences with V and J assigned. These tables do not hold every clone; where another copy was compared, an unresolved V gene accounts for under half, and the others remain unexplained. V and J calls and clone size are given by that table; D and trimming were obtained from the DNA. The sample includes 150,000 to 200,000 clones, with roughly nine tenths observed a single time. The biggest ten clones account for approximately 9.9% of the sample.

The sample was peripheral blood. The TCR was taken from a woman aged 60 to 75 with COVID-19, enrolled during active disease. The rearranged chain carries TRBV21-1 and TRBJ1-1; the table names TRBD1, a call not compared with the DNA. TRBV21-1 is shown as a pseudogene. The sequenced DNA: TGTGCCAGCATCCTTCAGGGGTCCACTGAAGCTTTCTTT. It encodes CASILQGSTEAFF.